Given below is one TCR beta chain in context. Its antigen is undetermined. The sample belongs to a study of cytomegalovirus exposure and HLA in healthy donors. About the research overall: T cells numbering about 179 million yielded 90 million to 140 million unique TCR beta sequences in an earlier analysis. General observations from the study: The authors listed 150 to 200 TCR beta chains as cytomegalovirus-associated. Researchers reported that a few CMV-associated chains were confirmed in vitro as CMV antigen-specific. Another analysis was done later, and it associated 16,951 TCR beta sequences with HLA alleles at 0.05 false discovery rate.

PCR used 60 Vbeta primers and 13 Jbeta primers. Profiling relied on immunoSEQ multiplex PCR, and the TCRdb table lists in-frame clones only, not all of them. The repertoire holds 170,000 or so clones, 75% to 85% seen once, with approximately 13% in the top ten. The V and J ends lost 1 base and 1 base respectively, with 11 bases between them. Per germline, CDR1 SGHKS and CDR2 YYEKEE (reference sequence). The CDR3 sequence is 15 residues long. Input material: PBMCs. The origin of this receptor is a woman between 50 and 59 years old in good health and CMV-seropositive. This chain connects TRBV5-5 to TRBJ1-1; perhaps TRBD1 as D (6 bases). The CDR3 is CASSLNWGQNTEAFF. CDR3 DNA sequence: TGTGCCAGCAGCTTGAACTGGGGACAGAACACTGAAGCTTTCTTT.